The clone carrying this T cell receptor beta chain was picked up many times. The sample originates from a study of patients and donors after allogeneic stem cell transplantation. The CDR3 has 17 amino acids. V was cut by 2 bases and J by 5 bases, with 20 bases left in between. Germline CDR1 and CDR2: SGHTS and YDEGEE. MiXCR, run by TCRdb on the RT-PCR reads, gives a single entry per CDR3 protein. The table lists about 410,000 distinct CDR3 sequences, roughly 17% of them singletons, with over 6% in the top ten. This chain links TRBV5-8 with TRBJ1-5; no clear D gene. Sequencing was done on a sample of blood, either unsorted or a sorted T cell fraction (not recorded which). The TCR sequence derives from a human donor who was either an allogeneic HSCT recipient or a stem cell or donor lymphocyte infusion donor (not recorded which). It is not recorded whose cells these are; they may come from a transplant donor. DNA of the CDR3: TGTGCCAGCAGCTTATTGGGCGTCGGGGTGAGCTATCAGCCCCAGCATTTT. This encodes CASSLLGVGVSYQPQHF.